This note documents a single TCR beta chain sequence. Its specificity is not known. The sample comes from a study of post-analysis software for immune sequencing data. Study details: Progressive-relapsing, secondary progressive and relapsing-remitting multiple sclerosis were among the disease courses included. Study-level findings and limits: Versus controls, multiple sclerosis patients showed significantly lower diversity (normalized Chao1).

TCR beta cDNA libraries included unique molecular identifiers. T cells, roughly 0.95 to 10 million of them, yielded about half a million cDNA molecules. TCRdb used MiXCR to reprocess the PCR reads, holding one entry per CDR3 protein. The profile covers 750,000 to 950,000 distinct CDR3 sequences, with approximately 53% appearing a single time and under 6% taken by the ten largest. The receptor's source is a girl aged 5-17 years with multiple sclerosis. The specimen was blood.

DNA of the CDR3: TGTGCCAGCTCACCACCGCTAGAGACCCAGTACTTC. Protein: CASSPPLETQYF. The chain combines TRBV18 with TRBJ2-5, with D hard to call. The germline gives CDR1 KGHSH, CDR2 LQKENI. This CDR3 region has 12 residues. V was shortened by 0 bases and J by 4 bases, with 3 bases between the two germline ends.